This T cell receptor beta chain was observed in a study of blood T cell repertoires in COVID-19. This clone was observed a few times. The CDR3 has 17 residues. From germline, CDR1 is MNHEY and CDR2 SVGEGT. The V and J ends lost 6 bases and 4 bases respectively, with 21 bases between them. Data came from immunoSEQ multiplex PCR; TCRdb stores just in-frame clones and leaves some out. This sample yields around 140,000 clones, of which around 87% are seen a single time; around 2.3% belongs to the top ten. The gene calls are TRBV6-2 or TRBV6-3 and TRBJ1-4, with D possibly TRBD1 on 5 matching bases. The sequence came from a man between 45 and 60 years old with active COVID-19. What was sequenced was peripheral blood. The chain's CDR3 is CASSPPPGQGGNEKLFF. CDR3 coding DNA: TGTGCCAGCAGCCCTCCCCCTGGGCAGGGAGGTAATGAAAAACTGTTTTTT.